This TCR beta chain was retrieved from a study of cytomegalovirus exposure and HLA in healthy donors. About the study: Earlier findings included 90 million to 120 million unique TCR beta sequences obtained from 150 million to 200 million T cells.

Whole-study results and caveats: There were some 150 TCR beta chains listed as cytomegalovirus-associated. Associated with HLA alleles at 0.05 false discovery rate in a later analysis were fewer than 20,000 TCR beta sequences.

This clone was seen only once. Its antigen is not identified. This PCR relied on a set of 60 Vbeta primers and 13 Jbeta primers. The method was immunoSEQ multiplex PCR; TCRdb's version includes in-frame clones alone and lacks a portion of them. The table includes about 140,000 clones, approximately 80% detected once. This TCR derives from a woman aged 45-65 years in good health and CMV-seronegative. The sequenced sample consisted of PBMCs.

CDR3 coding DNA: TGTGCCAGCTCACCAGGCAGCTCCTATAATTCACCCCTCCACTTT. Its translation is CASSPGSSYNSPLHF. The V call is TRBV18, the J call TRBJ1-6; D not certain. Germline loops: CDR1 KGHSH, CDR2 LQKENI. Trimming cost V 2 bases and J 0 bases, with 5 bases left between them. This CDR3 comprises 15 residues.